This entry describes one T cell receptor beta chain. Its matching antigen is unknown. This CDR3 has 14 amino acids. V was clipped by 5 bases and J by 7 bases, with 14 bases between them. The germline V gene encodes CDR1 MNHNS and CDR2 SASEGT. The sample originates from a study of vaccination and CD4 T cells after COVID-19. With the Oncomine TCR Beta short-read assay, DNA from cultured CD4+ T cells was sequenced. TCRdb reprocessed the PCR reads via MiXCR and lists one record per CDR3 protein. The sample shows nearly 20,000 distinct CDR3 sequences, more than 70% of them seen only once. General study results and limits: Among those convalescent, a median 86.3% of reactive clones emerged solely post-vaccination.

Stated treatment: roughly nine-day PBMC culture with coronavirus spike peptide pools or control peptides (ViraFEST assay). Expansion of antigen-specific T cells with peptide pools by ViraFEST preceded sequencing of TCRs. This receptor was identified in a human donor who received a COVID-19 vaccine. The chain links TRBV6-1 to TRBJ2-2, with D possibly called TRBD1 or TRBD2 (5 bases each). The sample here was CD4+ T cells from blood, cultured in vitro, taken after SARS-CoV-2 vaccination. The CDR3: CASSPSRDDGELFF. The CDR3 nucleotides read TGTGCCAGCAGTCCGTCAAGGGACGACGGGGAGCTGTTTTTT.